This TCR beta chain was recovered during a study of T cell changes during pregnancy in multiple sclerosis. Trimming removed 2 bases from V and 9 bases from J, with 9 bases in between. The CDR3 runs 13 residues. From germline, CDR1 is SGHDT and CDR2 YYEEEE. Repertoires were generated with immunoSEQ multiplex PCR, while TCRdb's copy carries only in-frame clones and drops some. The repertoire includes 95,000 to 110,000 clones, about 90% of them detected once, and 0.75% to 0.95% sits in the top ten. This chain links TRBV5-6 with TRBJ1-6, with D possibly TRBD1 on 5 matching bases. Material: peripheral blood, obtained after pregnancy. The TCR sequence derives from a female donor with multiple sclerosis, enrolled in a pregnancy study. CDR3 amino acids: CASSLTQVSPLHF. CDR3 nucleotides: TGTGCCAGCAGCTTAACACAGGTTTCACCCCTCCACTTT.